The 2 T cell receptor beta chains given below trace back to one sample, sequenced in a study of T cells after yellow fever vaccination. TCRdb passed the 5' RACE reads through MiXCR, listing each CDR3 protein once. The data hold 110,000 or so distinct CDR3 sequences, with approximately 7.1% observed a single time. The sequences come from CD4+ T cells sorted from PBMCs, collected approximately 47 days after the first yellow fever vaccination. All receptors derive from a man younger than 35 who received the YFV17D yellow fever vaccine.

Points on this clonotype: A clone one base away is much larger, so this may be a read error. The V and J genes are TRBV12-3 or TRBV12-4 and TRBJ2-1; D unclear. The germline V and J ends were trimmed by 5 bases and 8 bases, with 10 bases remaining between them. The length of the CDR3 is 12 residues. CDR3 sequence reads: CASSPSVHEQFF. The CDR3 coding sequence is TGTGCCAGCAGTCCCTCTGTCCATGAGCAGTTCTTC.

Many counts were recorded for this clonotype. This chain links TRBV7-2 with TRBJ1-2, with D hard to call. Germline V CDR1 and CDR2: SGHTA, FQGNSA. Trimming cost V 8 bases and J 2 bases, with 18 bases left between them. The CDR3 length is 15 residues. In nucleotides, the CDR3 is TGTGCCAGCTCCGGAGTCCCGGGGTTGAACTATGGCTACACCTTC. The encoded protein is CASSGVPGLNYGYTF.